The text below deals with one TCR beta chain. Source study methods: Estimation of nucleated cell counts was performed using reference gene primer amplification. Sequencing was performed with immunoSEQ multiplex PCR; in TCRdb, only in-frame clones are kept and a portion is missing. V and J calls and clone size are those listed in that table; D and trimming were worked out from the DNA. Of around 250,000 clones listed, roughly 88% are singletons. These data belong to a study of blood T cell repertoires in COVID-19. Study-wide context: Acute-phase and convalescent COVID-19 samples originated in the United States, Italy and Spain. Sources were T cells, B-cell-depleted T cells, or PBMCs; the material itself was cDNA or gDNA.

The CDR3 length is 12 residues. The V end lost 10 bases, the J end lost 5 bases, and 14 bases lay between the germline ends. Sample: peripheral blood. The origin of this receptor is a human donor in a cohort sampled during active COVID-19. V and J are TRBV12-3 or TRBV12-4 and TRBJ2-5; possible D gene TRBD2, 6 bases. CDR3 in DNA: TGTGCCACTGGGCGGGGTAGGGAGACCCAGTACTTC. Residues: CATGRGRETQYF.